Given below is one T cell receptor beta chain in context. Its antigen is still unknown. These data are taken from a study of cytomegalovirus exposure and HLA in healthy donors. These donors were members of the roughly 110-subject validation cohort, a group separate from the approximately 670-subject first cohort. The table came from immunoSEQ multiplex PCR; TCRdb's copy has only in-frame clones and leaves some out. The sample contains around 130,000 clones, around nine tenths of which appear only once. Study outcomes and limitations: The classifier, whose performance was assessed in both the original and validation cohorts, reportedly diagnosed cytomegalovirus status with high specificity and sensitivity. The study listed 150 to 200 cytomegalovirus-associated TCR beta chains. In vitro checks showed that a few CMV-associated chains really do target CMV antigens.

The CDR3 extends over 16 amino acids. V gave up 4 bases and J gave up 6 bases; unmatched junction bases: 5. Looked up from germline, CDR1 is SGHRS and CDR2 is YFSETQ. The chain links TRBV5-1 to TRBJ2-1, with 15 bases lining up with TRBD2. The TCR was taken from a man younger than 45 in good health and CMV-seronegative. The specimen was PBMCs. CDR3 protein: CASSVGTSGRINEQFF. CDR3 coding DNA: TGCGCCAGCAGCGTAGGGACTAGCGGGAGGATCAATGAGCAGTTCTTC. The entire variable domain, with the rest obtained from reference TRBV5-1 and TRBJ2-1, is as follows: KAGVTQTPRYLIKTRGQQVTLSCSPISGHRSVSWYQQTPGQGLQFLFEYFSETQRNKGNFPGRFSGRQFSNSRSEMNVSTLELGDSALYLCASSVGTSGRINEQFFGPGTRLTVL.